This TCR beta chain appears in the sequencing data of a study of Ad26.COV2.S vaccination and SARS-CoV-2 variants. Germline V gene data show CDR1 as GTSNPN and CDR2 as SVGIG (reference sequence). This CDR3 spans 15 amino acids. The V end was cut by 0 bases, the J end by 3 bases, with 14 bases between. The treatment was: roughly 18 received Ad26.COV2.S at low or high dose, single or two shots; 5 received placebo; per-sample allocation not given. The samples were gathered on day 63 after the first injection of vaccine or placebo. As its vector, the vaccine had Ad26, which expressed Wuhan-strain SARS-CoV-2 spike. Some clones are missing from TCRdb's copy, which holds only in-frame ones; the method was immunoSEQ multiplex PCR. The top ten clones hold 10% to 15% of a sample with approximately 450,000 clones, around 90% of them seen once.

The source is a person between 18 and 65 years old who received the Ad26.COV2.S COVID-19 vaccine or a placebo. The chain recombines TRBV30 with TRBJ1-2; TRBD1 is a possible D gene (5 bases). Material: peripheral blood, obtained in a trial of Ad26.COV2.S vaccine versus placebo. CDR3 region: CAWSVTVSGHYGYTF. CDR3 DNA sequence: TGTGCCTGGAGTGTAACCGTATCGGGGCACTATGGCTACACCTTC.